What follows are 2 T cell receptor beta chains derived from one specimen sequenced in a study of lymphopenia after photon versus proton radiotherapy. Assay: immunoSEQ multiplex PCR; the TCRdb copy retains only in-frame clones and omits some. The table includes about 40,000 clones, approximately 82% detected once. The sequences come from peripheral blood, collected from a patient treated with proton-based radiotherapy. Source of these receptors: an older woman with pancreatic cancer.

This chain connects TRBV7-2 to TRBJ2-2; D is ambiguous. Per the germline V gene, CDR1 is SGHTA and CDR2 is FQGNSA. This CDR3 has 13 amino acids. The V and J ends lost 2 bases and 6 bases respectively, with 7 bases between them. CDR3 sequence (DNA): TGTGCCAGCAGCTTATTAGTGGCCGGGGAGCTGTTTTTT. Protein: CASSLLVAGELFF.

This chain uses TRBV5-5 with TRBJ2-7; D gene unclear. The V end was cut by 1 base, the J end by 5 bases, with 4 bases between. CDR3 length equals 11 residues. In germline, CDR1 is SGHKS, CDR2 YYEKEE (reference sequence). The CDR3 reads CASSLLHEQYF. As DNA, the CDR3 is TGTGCCAGCAGCTTGCTCCACGAGCAGTACTTC.